This T cell receptor beta chain came from a study of blood T cell repertoires in COVID-19. Study information: Some COVID-19 samples were acute and others convalescent; all came from the United States, Italy and Spain. PBMCs, B-cell-depleted T cells, or T cells provided the cDNA or gDNA that made up the material.

Per the study methods: The authors estimated nucleated cell counts from reference gene primer amplification. Clones were read by immunoSEQ multiplex PCR, and TCRdb kept only the in-frame ones, dropping some. The DNA was the basis for D and trimming; V, J and clone size are from that table. The sample has under 250,000 clones, around four fifths seen once. There are 15 residues in the CDR3. Germline V gene lookup returns CDR1 KGHSH and CDR2 LQKENI. V lost 4 bases and J lost 2; bases outside the gene matches: 2. This sequence originates from a man in his fifties with active or convalescent COVID-19. The chain couples TRBV18 to TRBJ2-2; 9 bases match TRBD1. Sequenced input: peripheral blood. The CDR3 protein is CASSLGQGNTGELFF. Written as DNA, the CDR3 is TGTGCCAGCTCACTGGGACAGGGAAACACCGGGGAGCTGTTTTTT. The full variable domain, with the rest looked up from reference TRBV18 and TRBJ2-2, is NAGVMQNPRHLVRRRGQEARLRCSPMKGHSHVYWYRQLPEEGLKFMVYLQKENIIDESGMPKERFSAEFPKEGPSILRIQQVVRGDSAAYFCASSLGQGNTGELFFGEGSRLTVL.